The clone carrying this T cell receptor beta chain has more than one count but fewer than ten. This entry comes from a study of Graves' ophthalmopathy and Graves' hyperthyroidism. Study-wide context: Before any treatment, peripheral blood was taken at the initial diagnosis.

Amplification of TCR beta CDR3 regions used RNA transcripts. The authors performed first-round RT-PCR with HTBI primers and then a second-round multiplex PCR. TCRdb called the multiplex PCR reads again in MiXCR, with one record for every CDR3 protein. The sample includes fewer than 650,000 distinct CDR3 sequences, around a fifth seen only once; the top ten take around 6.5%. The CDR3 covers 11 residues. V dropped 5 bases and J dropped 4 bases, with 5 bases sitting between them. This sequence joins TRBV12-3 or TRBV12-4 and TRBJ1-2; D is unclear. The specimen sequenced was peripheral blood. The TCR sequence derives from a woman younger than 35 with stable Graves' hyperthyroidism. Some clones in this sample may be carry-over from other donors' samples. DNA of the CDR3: TGTGCCAGCAGTAACCCCTATGGCTACACCTTC. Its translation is CASSNPYGYTF.